The 17 T cell receptor beta chains given below trace back to one sample, sequenced in a study of blood T cell repertoires in COVID-19. The assay was immunoSEQ multiplex PCR, and TCRdb's table has in-frame clones only and misses some. Altogether around 100,000 clones are present, 85% to 90% being singletons, with the ten largest covering approximately 4.5%. The material sequenced was peripheral blood. These receptors were obtained from a woman aged 45 to 65 with acute or convalescent COVID-19.

This chain links TRBV28 with TRBJ2-7, with D uncertain. Deletions cut 2 bases from V and 3 bases from J, with 5 bases between. The CDR3 loop spans 12 amino acids. The germline CDR1 and CDR2 sequences are MDHEN and SYDVKM. The CDR3 protein is CASSLSYYEQYF. For the CDR3, the DNA is TGTGCCAGCAGTTTAAGCTACTACGAGCAGTACTTC.

This chain uses TRBV4-3 with TRBJ2-1; D remains unclear. Germline CDR1 LGHNA, CDR2 YSLEER. The V gene lost 0 bases and the J gene lost 4 bases, with 16 bases spanning the gap. The CDR3 length is 17 residues. The CDR3 loop is CASSQDPVATPYNEQFF. The CDR3 nucleotides are TGCGCCAGCAGCCAAGATCCGGTAGCTACCCCTTACAATGAGCAGTTCTTC.

The chain is built from TRBV7-2 and TRBJ1-4; the match to TRBD1 covers 10 bases. This CDR3 has 15 residues. Germline CDR1 reads SGHTA; CDR2 reads FQGNSA. Losses at the gene ends were 5 bases for V and 8 bases for J; bases not matched to a gene: 8. The DNA of the CDR3 is TGTGCCAGCAGCACGCAGGGACAGGGGCAGGAAAAACTGTTTTTT. It specifies CASSTQGQGQEKLFF.

The rearrangement links TRBV28 to TRBJ1-5, with a possible D match to TRBD1 (6 bases). V gave up 8 bases and J gave up 0 bases, with 11 bases separating them. In germline, CDR1 is MDHEN, CDR2 SYDVKM. This CDR3 is built from 14 residues. The CDR3 spells CASYRADSNQPQHF. CDR3 bases: TGTGCCAGCTACAGGGCGGATAGCAATCAGCCCCAGCATTTT. Variable domain in full (rest from reference TRBV28 and TRBJ1-5): DVKVTQSSRYLVKRTGEKVFLECVQDMDHENMFWYRQDPGLGLRLIYFSYDVKMKEKGDIPEGYSVSREKKERFSLILESASTNQTSMYLCASYRADSNQPQHFGDGTRLSIL.

This rearrangement joins TRBV5-1 to TRBJ2-2, with 8 bases fitting TRBD1. The CDR3 extends over 15 amino acids. Germline CDR1 and CDR2: SGHRS and YFSETQ. With 5 bases clipped from V and 1 base from J, the junction kept 4 bases outside the gene matches. CDR3 in DNA: TGCGCCAGCAGACACGGGACAGGGAACACCGGGGAGCTGTTTTTT. It specifies CASRHGTGNTGELFF.

J is TRBJ1-2 and V is TRBV5-1; 9 nucleotides agree with TRBD1. After removal of 4 bases from V and 0 bases from J, the junction contained 4 bases not matched to a gene. Germline V CDR1 and CDR2: SGHRS, YFSETQ. This CDR3 region has 15 residues. CDR3: CASSPDRGSNYGYTF. Written as DNA, the CDR3 is TGCGCCAGCAGCCCGGACAGGGGATCTAACTATGGCTACACCTTC.

The CDR3 sequence: CASSFDRDYGYTF. CDR3 DNA: TGTGCCAGCAGTTTTGACAGGGACTATGGCTACACCTTC. This chain links TRBV6-2 or TRBV6-3 with TRBJ1-2; the match to TRBD1 covers 7 bases. The CDR3 totals 13 residues. The germline CDR1 and CDR2 sequences are MNHEY and SVGEGT. Trimming took 4 bases from V and 3 from J; bases not matched to a gene: 2.

The V gene is TRBV28, the J gene TRBJ1-4; tentatively, D is TRBD1 (5 bases). Germline loops: CDR1 MDHEN, CDR2 SYDVKM. This CDR3 spans 15 amino acids. V gave up 3 bases and J gave up 7 bases, with 15 bases separating them. CDR3 in amino acids: CASSFPNRMSEKLFF. As DNA, the CDR3 is TGTGCCAGCAGTTTTCCAAACAGGATGAGTGAAAAACTGTTTTTT.

This sequence joins TRBV27 and TRBJ1-6; weak D call: TRBD1 (5 bases). V lost 0 bases and J 9 bases, leaving 18 bases between the germline ends. This CDR3 is 17 amino acids long. CDR1 is MNHEY, CDR2 SMNVEV, per germline (reference sequence). In nucleotides, the CDR3 is TGTGCCAGCAGTTTATCCCCGCGGGGCACAACGGGTTCACCCCTCCACTTT. As protein: CASSLSPRGTTGSPLHF.

The chain couples TRBV9 to TRBJ2-5; 7 bases map to TRBD1. CDR1 is SGDLS and CDR2 is YYNGEE in the germline V gene. This CDR3 contains 15 residues. V was pared by 6 bases and J by 3 bases, with 11 bases of the junction left unmatched. The CDR3 protein is CASTVTGEWEETQYF. The CDR3 DNA sequence: TGTGCCAGCACGGTAACAGGGGAATGGGAAGAGACCCAGTACTTC.

The chain has TRBV10-3 and TRBJ1-1; TRBD1 matches at 7 bases. With 5 bases clipped from V and 0 bases from J, the junction kept 3 bases outside the gene matches. The CDR3 length is 14 residues. Germline CDR1 ENHRY, CDR2 SYGVKD. CDR3 protein: CAISWTGMNTEAFF. The CDR3 region has the DNA TGTGCCATCAGTTGGACAGGCATGAACACTGAAGCTTTCTTT.

In its sample, this clone was seen a few times. This rearrangement joins TRBV7-9 to TRBJ2-1, with 7 bases that match TRBD1. J was trimmed by 7 bases and V by 0 bases; bases with no gene match: 0. CDR1 and CDR2 (germline): SEHNR, FQNEAQ (reference sequence). CDR3 size: 13 residues. The CDR3 DNA reads as TGTGCCAGCAGCTTAGCGGACAGGAATGAGCAGTTCTTC. Protein: CASSLADRNEQFF.

This sequence joins TRBV5-7 and TRBJ2-7, with 11 bases matching TRBD2. TRBV5-7 is identified as an open reading frame with a role that is uncertain. The CDR3 spans 18 residues. V was clipped by 2 bases and J by 2 bases; unmatched bases: 12. The CDR3 region is CASSFAETSGEGTYEQYF. In nucleotides, the CDR3 is TGTGCCAGCAGCTTTGCCGAGACTAGCGGGGAGGGTACCTACGAGCAGTACTTC.

The chain is built from TRBV2 and TRBJ2-4; D not certain. The V and J ends lost 3 bases and 1 base respectively, with 10 bases between them. The CDR3 is 15 amino acids. Germline-derived CDR1 and CDR2 are SNHLY and FYNNEI. In DNA form, the CDR3 reads TGTGCCAGCAGTGACCGAGATCGTGCCAAAAACATTCAGTACTTC. Amino acids: CASSDRDRAKNIQYF.

The genes are TRBV20-1 and TRBJ2-3; D possibly corresponds to TRBD2 (6 bases). Germline CDR1 reads DFQATT; CDR2 reads SNEGSKA (reference sequence). V dropped 3 bases and J dropped 3 bases, with 16 bases sitting between them. The CDR3 sequence is 15 residues long. In nucleotides, the CDR3 is TGCAGTGCTAGTGGAGGGTCTGCCAAAACAGATACGCAGTATTTT. Translated, it gives CSASGGSAKTDTQYF.

The V gene is TRBV12-5, the J gene TRBJ1-3, with 8 bases fitting TRBD1. This CDR3 has 14 residues. CDR1 LGHNT and CDR2 FRNRAP come from the germline V gene. DNA of the CDR3: TGTGCGACAGGGGAGGGATCCTCTGGAAACACCATATATTTT. It specifies CATGEGSSGNTIYF.

The chain joins TRBV4-1 to TRBJ1-1; 7 nucleotides align to TRBD1. J gave up 0 bases and V 4 bases, and 5 bases lay outside the gene matches. Germline loops: CDR1 MGHRA, CDR2 YSYEKL. This CDR3 has 15 residues. For the CDR3, the DNA is TGCGCCAGCAGCCCGGGACAGAATATGAACACTGAAGCTTTCTTT. It codes for CASSPGQNMNTEAFF.